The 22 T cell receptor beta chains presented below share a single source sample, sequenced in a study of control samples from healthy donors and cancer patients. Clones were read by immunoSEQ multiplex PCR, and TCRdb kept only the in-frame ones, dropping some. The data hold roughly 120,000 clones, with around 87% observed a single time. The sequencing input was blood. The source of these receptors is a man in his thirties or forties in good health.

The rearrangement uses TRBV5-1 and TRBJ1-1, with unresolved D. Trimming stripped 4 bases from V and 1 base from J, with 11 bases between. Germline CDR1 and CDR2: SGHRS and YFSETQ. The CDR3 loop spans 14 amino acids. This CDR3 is CASSGSDGNTEAFF. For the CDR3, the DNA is TGCGCCAGCAGCGGATCCGACGGGAACACTGAAGCTTTCTTT.

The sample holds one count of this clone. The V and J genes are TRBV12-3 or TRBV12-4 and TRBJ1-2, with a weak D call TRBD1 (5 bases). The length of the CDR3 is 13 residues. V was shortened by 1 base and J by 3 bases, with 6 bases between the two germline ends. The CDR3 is CASSLGGDYGYTF. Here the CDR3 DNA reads TGTGCCAGCAGTTTAGGGGGGGACTATGGCTACACCTTC.

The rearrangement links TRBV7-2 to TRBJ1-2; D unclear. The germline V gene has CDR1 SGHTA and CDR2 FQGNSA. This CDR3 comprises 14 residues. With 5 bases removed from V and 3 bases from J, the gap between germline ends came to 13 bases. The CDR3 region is CASSRHTKDYGYTF. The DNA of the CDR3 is TGTGCCAGCAGCCGGCATACGAAGGACTATGGCTACACCTTC.

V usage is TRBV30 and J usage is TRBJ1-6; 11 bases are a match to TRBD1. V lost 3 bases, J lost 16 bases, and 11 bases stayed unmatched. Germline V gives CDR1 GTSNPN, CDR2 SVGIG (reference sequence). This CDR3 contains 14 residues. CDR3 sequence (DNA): TGTGCCTGGAGCCTCGGGGACAGGGGGTCCCAGCTCCACTTT. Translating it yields CAWSLGDRGSQLHF.

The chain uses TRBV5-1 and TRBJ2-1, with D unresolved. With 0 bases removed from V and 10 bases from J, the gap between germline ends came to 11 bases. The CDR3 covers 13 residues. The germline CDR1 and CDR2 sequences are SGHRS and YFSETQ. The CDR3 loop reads CASSLEAWGEQFF. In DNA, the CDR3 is TGCGCCAGCAGCTTGGAGGCCTGGGGAGAGCAGTTCTTC. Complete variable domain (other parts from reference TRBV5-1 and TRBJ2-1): KAGVTQTPRYLIKTRGQQVTLSCSPISGHRSVSWYQQTPGQGLQFLFEYFSETQRNKGNFPGRFSGRQFSNSRSEMNVSTLELGDSALYLCASSLEAWGEQFFGPGTRLTVL.

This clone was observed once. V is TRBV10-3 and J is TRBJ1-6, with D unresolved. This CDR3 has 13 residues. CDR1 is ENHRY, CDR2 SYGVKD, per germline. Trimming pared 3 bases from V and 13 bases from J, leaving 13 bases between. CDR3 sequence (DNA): TGTGCCATCAGTGACCCCCCTGTGTGGCCCCTCCACTTT. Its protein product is CAISDPPVWPLHF.

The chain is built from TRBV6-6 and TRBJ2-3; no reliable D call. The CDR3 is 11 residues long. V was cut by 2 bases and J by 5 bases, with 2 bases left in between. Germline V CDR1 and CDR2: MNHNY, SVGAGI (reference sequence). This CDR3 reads CASSYLDTQYF. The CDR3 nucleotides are TGTGCCAGCAGTTACCTAGATACGCAGTATTTT.

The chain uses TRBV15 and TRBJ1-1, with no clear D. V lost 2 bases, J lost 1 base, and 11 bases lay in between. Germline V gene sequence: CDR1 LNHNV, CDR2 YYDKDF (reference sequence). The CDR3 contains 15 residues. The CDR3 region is CATSRSRSWNTEAFF. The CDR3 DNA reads TGTGCCACCAGCAGATCTCGTTCTTGGAACACTGAAGCTTTCTTT.

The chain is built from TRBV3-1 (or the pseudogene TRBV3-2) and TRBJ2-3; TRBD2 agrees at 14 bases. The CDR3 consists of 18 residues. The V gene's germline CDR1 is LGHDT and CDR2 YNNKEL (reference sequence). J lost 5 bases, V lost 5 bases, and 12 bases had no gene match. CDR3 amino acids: CASSTTSGGAGVIDTQYF. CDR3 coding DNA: TGTGCCAGCAGCACGACTAGCGGGGGGGCCGGAGTGATAGATACGCAGTATTTT.

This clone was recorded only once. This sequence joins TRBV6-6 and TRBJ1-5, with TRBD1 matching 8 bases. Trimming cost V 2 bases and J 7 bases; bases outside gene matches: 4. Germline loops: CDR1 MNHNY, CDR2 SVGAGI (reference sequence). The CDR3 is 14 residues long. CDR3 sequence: CASSYTQGGQPQHF. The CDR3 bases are TGTGCCAGCAGTTACACACAGGGGGGACAGCCCCAGCATTTT.

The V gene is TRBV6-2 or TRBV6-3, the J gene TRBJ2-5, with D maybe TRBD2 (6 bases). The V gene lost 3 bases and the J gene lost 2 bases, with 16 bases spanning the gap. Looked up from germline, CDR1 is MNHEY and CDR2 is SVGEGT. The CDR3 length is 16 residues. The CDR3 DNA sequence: TGTGCCAGCAGTTATGAGGCGGGACGGTCTCAAGAGACCCAGTACTTC. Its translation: CASSYEAGRSQETQYF.

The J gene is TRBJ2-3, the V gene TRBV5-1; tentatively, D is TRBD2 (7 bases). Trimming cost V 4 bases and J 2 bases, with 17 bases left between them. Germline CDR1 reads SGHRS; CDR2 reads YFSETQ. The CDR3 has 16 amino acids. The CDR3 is CASSPRGPTFTDTQYF. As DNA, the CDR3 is TGCGCCAGCAGCCCGCGGGGGCCTACCTTCACAGATACGCAGTATTTT.

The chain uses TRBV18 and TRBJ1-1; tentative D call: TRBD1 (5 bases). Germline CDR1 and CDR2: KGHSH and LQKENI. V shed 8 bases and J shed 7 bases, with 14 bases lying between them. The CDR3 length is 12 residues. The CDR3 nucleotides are TGTGCCAGCCCCCCCCGGGACGGTGAAGCTTTCTTT. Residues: CASPPRDGEAFF. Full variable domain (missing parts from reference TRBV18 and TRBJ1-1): NAGVMQNPRHLVRRRGQEARLRCSPMKGHSHVYWYRQLPEEGLKFMVYLQKENIIDESGMPKERFSAEFPKEGPSILRIQQVVRGDSAAYFCASPPRDGEAFFGQGTRLTVV.

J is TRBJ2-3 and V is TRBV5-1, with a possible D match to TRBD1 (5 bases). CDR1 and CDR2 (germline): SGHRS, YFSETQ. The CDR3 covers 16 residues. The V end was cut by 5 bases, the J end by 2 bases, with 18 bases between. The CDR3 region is CASSPNSGHLTDTQYF. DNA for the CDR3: TGCGCCAGCAGTCCTAACTCAGGACACCTCACAGATACGCAGTATTTT.

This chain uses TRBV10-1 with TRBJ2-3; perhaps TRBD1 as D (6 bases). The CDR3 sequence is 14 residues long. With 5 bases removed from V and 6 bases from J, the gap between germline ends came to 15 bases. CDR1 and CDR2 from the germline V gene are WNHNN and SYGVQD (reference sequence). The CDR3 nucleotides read TGCGCCAGCAGTAGGGACACGTCGCGGGATACGCAGTATTTT. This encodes CASSRDTSRDTQYF.

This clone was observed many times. In DNA, the CDR3 is TGTGCCAGCAGCTTAGAGAAAGATACGCAGTATTTT. Its translation: CASSLEKDTQYF. The chain uses TRBV7-9 and TRBJ2-3; D remains unclear. The V gene's germline CDR1 is SEHNR and CDR2 FQNEAQ (reference sequence). The CDR3 spans 12 residues. Trimming left V 1 base short and J 5 bases short, with 4 bases between. Based on the CDR3 plus reference TRBV7-9 and TRBJ2-3, the full variable domain is DTGVSQNPRHKITKRGQNVTFRCDPISEHNRLYWYRQTLGQGPEFLTYFQNEAQLEKSRLLSDRFSAERPKGSFSTLEIQRTEQGDSAMYLCASSLEKDTQYFGPGTRLTVL.

The CDR3 spells CATSDTRTGKKETQYF. For the CDR3, the DNA is TGTGCCACCAGTGATACCAGGACAGGGAAGAAAGAGACCCAGTACTTC. This chain joins TRBV24-1 and TRBJ2-5; 8 positions match TRBD1. This CDR3 region has 16 residues. The germline gives CDR1 KGHDR, CDR2 SFDVKD. V trimming: 3 bases; J trimming: 3 bases; junction bases outside the gene matches: 8.

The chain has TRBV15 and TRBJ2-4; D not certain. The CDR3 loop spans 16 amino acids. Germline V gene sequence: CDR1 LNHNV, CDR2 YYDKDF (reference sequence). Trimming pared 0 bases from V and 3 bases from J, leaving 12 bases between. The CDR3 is CATSRDRGGSKNIQYF. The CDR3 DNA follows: TGTGCCACCAGCAGAGATCGAGGCGGCAGCAAAAACATTCAGTACTTC.

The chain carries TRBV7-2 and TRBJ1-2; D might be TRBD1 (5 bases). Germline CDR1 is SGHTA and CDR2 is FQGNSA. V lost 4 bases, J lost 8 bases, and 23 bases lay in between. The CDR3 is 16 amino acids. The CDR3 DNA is TGTGCCAGCAGCTATCCAGGGACGGAATCACGGGGGGGCTACACCTTC. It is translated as CASSYPGTESRGGYTF.

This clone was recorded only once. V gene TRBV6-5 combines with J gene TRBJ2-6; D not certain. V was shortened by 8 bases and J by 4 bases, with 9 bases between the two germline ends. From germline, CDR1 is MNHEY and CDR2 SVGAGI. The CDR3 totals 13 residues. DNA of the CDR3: TGTGCCAGCGGGGTAAGGGGGGCCAACGTCCTGACTTTC. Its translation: CASGVRGANVLTF.

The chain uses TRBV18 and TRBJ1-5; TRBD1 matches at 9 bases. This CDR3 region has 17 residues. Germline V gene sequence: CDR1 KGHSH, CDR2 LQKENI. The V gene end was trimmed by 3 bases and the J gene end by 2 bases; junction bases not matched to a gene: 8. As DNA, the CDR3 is TGTGCCAGCTCACCGGGACAGGGACGTTTGGGCAATCAGCCCCAGCATTTT. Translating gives CASSPGQGRLGNQPQHF. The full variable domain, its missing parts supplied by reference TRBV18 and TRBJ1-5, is NAGVMQNPRHLVRRRGQEARLRCSPMKGHSHVYWYRQLPEEGLKFMVYLQKENIIDESGMPKERFSAEFPKEGPSILRIQQVVRGDSAAYFCASSPGQGRLGNQPQHFGDGTRLSIL.

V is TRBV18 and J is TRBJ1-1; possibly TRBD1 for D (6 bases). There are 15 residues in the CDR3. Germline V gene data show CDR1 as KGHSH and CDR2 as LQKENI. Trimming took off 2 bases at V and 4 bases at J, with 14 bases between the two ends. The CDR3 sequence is CASSPGIQGFTEAFF. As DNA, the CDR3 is TGTGCCAGCTCACCAGGAATACAGGGTTTCACTGAAGCTTTCTTT.